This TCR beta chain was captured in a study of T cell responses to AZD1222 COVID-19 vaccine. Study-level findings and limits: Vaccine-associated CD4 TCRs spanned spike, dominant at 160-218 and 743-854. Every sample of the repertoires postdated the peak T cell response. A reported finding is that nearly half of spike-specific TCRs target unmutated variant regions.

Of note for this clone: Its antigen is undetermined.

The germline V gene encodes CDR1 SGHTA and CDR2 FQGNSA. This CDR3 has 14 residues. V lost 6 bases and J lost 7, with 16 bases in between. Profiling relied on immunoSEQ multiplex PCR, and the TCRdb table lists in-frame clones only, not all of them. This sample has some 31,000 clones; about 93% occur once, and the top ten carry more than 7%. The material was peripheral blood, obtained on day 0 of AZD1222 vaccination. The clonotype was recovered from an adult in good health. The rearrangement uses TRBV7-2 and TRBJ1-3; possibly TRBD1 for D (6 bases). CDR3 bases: TGTGCCAGCAGGTTTCCGGGGCAGGGGAACACCATATATTTT. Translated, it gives CASRFPGQGNTIYF.